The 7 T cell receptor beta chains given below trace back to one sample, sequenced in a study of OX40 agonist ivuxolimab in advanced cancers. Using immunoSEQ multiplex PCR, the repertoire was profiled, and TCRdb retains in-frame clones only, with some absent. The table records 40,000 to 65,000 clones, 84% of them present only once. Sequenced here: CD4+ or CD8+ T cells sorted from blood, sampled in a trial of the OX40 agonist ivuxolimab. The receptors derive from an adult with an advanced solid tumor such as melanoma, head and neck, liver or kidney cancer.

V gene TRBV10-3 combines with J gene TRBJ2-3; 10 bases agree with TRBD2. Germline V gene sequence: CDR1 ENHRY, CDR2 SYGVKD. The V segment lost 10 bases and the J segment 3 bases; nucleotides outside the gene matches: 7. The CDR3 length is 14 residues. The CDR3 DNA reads TGTGCCAGCCATCCGGGACTAGCGACAGATACGCAGTATTTT. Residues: CASHPGLATDTQYF.

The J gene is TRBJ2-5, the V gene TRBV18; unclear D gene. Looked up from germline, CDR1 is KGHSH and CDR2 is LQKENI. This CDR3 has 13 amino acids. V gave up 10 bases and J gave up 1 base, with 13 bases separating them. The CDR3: CATQRDTQETQYF. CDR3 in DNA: TGTGCCACCCAACGAGACACCCAAGAGACCCAGTACTTC.

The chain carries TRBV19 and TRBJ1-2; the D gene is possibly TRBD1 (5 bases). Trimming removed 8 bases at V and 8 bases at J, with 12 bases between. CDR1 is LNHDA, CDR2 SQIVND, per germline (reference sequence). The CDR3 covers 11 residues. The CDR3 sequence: CASLSGEGYTF. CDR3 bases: TGTGCCAGTCTTTCGGGGGAAGGCTACACCTTC.

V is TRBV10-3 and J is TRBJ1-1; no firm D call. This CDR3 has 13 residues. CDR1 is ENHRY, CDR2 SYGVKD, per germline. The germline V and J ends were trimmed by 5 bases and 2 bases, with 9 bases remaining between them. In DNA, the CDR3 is TGTGCCATCAGTAAAACCCAAAACACTGAAGCTTTCTTT. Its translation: CAISKTQNTEAFF.

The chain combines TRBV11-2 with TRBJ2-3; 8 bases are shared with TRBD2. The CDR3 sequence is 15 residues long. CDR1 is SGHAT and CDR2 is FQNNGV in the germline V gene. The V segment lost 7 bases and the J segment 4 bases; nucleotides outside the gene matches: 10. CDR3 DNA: TGTGCCAGCACTCCCGGGACTAGACGGGCAGATACGCAGTATTTT. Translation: CASTPGTRRADTQYF. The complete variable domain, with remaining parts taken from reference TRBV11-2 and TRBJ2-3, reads EAGVAQSPRYKIIEKRQSVAFWCNPISGHATLYWYQQILGQGPKLLIQFQNNGVVDDSQLPKDRFSAERLKGVDSTLKIQPAKLEDSAVYLCASTPGTRRADTQYFGPGTRLTVL.

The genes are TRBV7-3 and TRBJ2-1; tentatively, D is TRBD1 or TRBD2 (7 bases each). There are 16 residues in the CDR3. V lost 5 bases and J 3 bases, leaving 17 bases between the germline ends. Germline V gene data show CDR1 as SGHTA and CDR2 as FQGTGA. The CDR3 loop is CASSPGGRGGYNEQFF. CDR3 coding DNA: TGTGCCAGCAGCCCCGGGGGCAGGGGGGGCTACAATGAGCAGTTCTTC.

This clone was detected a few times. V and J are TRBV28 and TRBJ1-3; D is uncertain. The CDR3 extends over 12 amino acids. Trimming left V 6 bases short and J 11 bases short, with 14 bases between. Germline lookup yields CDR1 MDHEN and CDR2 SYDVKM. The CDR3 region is CASSPTASAIYF. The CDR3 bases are TGTGCCAGCAGCCCTACAGCATCGGCCATATATTTT.